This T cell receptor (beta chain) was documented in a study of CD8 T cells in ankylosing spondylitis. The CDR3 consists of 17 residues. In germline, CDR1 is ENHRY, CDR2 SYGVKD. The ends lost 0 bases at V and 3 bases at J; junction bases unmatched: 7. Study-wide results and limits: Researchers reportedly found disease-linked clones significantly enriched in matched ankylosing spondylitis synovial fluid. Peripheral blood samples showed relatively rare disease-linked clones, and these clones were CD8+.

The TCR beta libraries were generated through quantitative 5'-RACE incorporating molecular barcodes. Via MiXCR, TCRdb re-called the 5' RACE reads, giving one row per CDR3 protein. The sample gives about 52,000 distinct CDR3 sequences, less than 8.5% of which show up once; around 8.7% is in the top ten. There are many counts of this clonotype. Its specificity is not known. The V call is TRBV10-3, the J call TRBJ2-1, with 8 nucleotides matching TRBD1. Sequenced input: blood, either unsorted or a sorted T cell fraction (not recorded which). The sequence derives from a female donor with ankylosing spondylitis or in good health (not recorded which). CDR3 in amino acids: CAISESTAGGHYNEQFF. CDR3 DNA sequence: TGTGCCATCAGTGAGTCGACGGCAGGGGGCCACTACAATGAGCAGTTCTTC.